The 10 T cell receptor beta chains listed next were all sequenced from one sample in a study of identical twins. Each CDR3 protein gets one entry after TCRdb re-called the 5' RACE reads with MiXCR. The top ten hold roughly 1.5% of the sample, which has approximately 680,000 distinct CDR3 sequences, 7% to 7.5% seen once. In addition, the sample was reused for a study of yellow fever vaccine responses in identical twins.

Source material: PBMCs. The source is a woman younger than 30 in good health.

The CDR3, as DNA: TGCGCCAGCAGCTTGGGAGGGACCGCTCTCGAGCAGTACTTC. Translation: CASSLGGTALEQYF. The V and J genes are TRBV5-1 and TRBJ2-7; D is possibly TRBD1 or TRBD2 (5 bases each). Germline V gene lookup returns CDR1 SGHRS and CDR2 YFSETQ. V lost 0 bases to trimming and J lost 6 bases, with 13 bases between them. The CDR3 spans 14 residues.

The chain links TRBV27 to TRBJ1-2; the D gene is possibly TRBD1 (6 bases). The CDR3 contains 14 residues. Germline CDR1 and CDR2: MNHEY and SMNVEV (reference sequence). The V end lost 0 bases, the J end lost 4 bases, and 9 bases lay between the germline ends. The CDR3 nucleotides read TGTGCCAGCAGTTTATCGGGGGCCAGCTATGGCTACACCTTC. This gives the protein CASSLSGASYGYTF.

V and J are TRBV2 and TRBJ2-6, with D perhaps matching TRBD2 (6 bases). The CDR3 loop spans 15 amino acids. V lost 7 bases and J lost 2, with 12 bases in between. CDR1 and CDR2 from the germline V gene are SNHLY and FYNNEI. The CDR3 bases are TGTGCCAGCATTCGGGGGTCCGCTGGGGCCAACGTCCTGACTTTC. Its protein product is CASIRGSAGANVLTF.

This chain uses TRBV5-1 with TRBJ1-4; no clear D gene. CDR1 and CDR2 (germline): SGHRS, YFSETQ. This CDR3 is 13 amino acids long. Between the trimmed V and J ends, which lost 6 bases and 4 bases, there was a span of 10 bases. The CDR3 coding sequence is TGCGCCAGCAAGGTATTGGGTAATGAAAAACTGTTTTTT. Translating gives CASKVLGNEKLFF.

This clonotype was recorded at least ten times. This chain links TRBV2 with TRBJ1-5; D not resolved. Germline-derived CDR1 and CDR2 are SNHLY and FYNNEI. Trimming left V 7 bases short and J 4 bases short, with 11 bases between. CDR3 size: 13 residues. CDR3 residues: CASTKNVNQPQHF. CDR3 DNA: TGTGCCAGCACCAAAAATGTAAATCAGCCCCAGCATTTT.

This clonotype has at least ten counts. Here the CDR3 DNA reads TGTGCCAGCAGTAACTTCGGAGGCTACACCTTC. Encoded protein: CASSNFGGYTF. The chain has TRBV12-3 or TRBV12-4 and TRBJ1-2, with D uncertain. The CDR3 consists of 11 residues. V lost 5 bases and J lost 8, with 9 bases in between.

This clonotype was counted between two and nine times. The V gene is TRBV5-1, the J gene TRBJ2-7; 11 bases are shared with TRBD2. From germline, CDR1 is SGHRS and CDR2 YFSETQ. The V and J ends lost 1 base and 6 bases, in that order; junction bases with no gene match: 12. The CDR3 consists of 17 residues. CDR3 coding DNA: TGCGCCAGCAGCTTGAAGGAACTAGCGGGAGTAAGCTCCGAGCAGTACTTC. This codes for CASSLKELAGVSSEQYF.

This clonotype was seen more than once but under ten times. This chain connects TRBV5-1 to TRBJ2-3; 14 bases align to TRBD2. V lost 4 bases, J lost 0 bases, and 10 bases stayed unmatched. Germline V CDR1 and CDR2: SGHRS, YFSETQ. This CDR3 spans 19 amino acids. CDR3 in amino acids: CASSPVLTSGGASTDTQYF. The CDR3 nucleotides read TGCGCCAGCAGCCCTGTTTTGACTAGCGGGGGGGCTAGCACAGATACGCAGTATTTT.

The chain is built from TRBV10-2 and TRBJ1-1; 9 positions match TRBD1. The germline V gene has CDR1 WSHSY and CDR2 SAAADI. The V segment lost 6 bases and the J segment 5 bases; nucleotides outside the gene matches: 13. The CDR3 loop spans 16 amino acids. CDR3: CASRQPGQGMGTEAFF. CDR3 DNA sequence: TGCGCCAGCAGGCAACCGGGACAGGGTATGGGGACTGAAGCTTTCTTT.

The gene calls are TRBV5-1 and TRBJ1-2, with D hard to call. The germline V gene has CDR1 SGHRS and CDR2 YFSETQ. The CDR3 is 12 amino acids. Trimming stripped 7 bases from V and 13 bases from J, with 20 bases between. CDR3 nucleotides: TGCGCCAGCCGGGAAGGTTCAGAATCACTCACCTTC. Amino acid sequence: CASREGSESLTF.